This record covers a single T cell receptor beta chain. The data are from a study of blood T cell repertoires in COVID-19. Study information: PBMCs, B-cell-depleted T cells, or T cells were the source of the cDNA or gDNA that made up the material.

The repertoire was sequenced with immunoSEQ multiplex PCR; TCRdb's copy has only in-frame clones and lacks some. The sample records approximately 200,000 clones, over 80% being singletons. The study drew participants aged about 18 to 90 years from approximately 25 US areas. Individuals in the exposed group had encountered a COVID-19 case within 2 weeks preceding study entry. The TCR comes from a woman in her thirties who had been exposed to COVID-19. Sequencing used PBMCs or T cells enriched from blood (not recorded which).

The CDR3 region has the DNA TGTGCCAGCAGTGCCAGGACTAGCTTTATTCCCACCTACAATGAGCAGTTCTTC. It encodes CASSARTSFIPTYNEQFF. The chain links TRBV6-1 to TRBJ2-1, with 8 bases that match TRBD2. Germline assignment: CDR1 MNHNS and CDR2 SASEGT. This CDR3 region has 18 residues. V dropped 4 bases and J dropped 2; count of bases not matched to a gene: 13.